Below, 25 T cell receptor beta chains from the same sample are listed, as sequenced in a study of T cells in narcolepsy. Some clones are missing from TCRdb's copy, which holds only in-frame ones; the method was immunoSEQ multiplex PCR. The profile shows about 30,000 clones, about four fifths of them singletons. Sequencing used CD45RA- memory CD4+ T cells from PBMCs. Source of these receptors: a human donor with narcolepsy.

Only a few counts were recorded for this clone. The chain joins TRBV5-1 to TRBJ2-7, with 8 nucleotides matching TRBD1. The trim removed 0 bases at V and 0 bases at J, leaving 2 bases unmatched. From germline, CDR1 is SGHRS and CDR2 YFSETQ. The CDR3 sequence is 15 residues long. The CDR3 spells CASSLGGQASYEQYF. The CDR3 DNA follows: TGCGCCAGCAGCTTGGGGGGACAGGCCTCCTACGAGCAGTACTTC.

The chain combines TRBV21-1 with TRBJ1-6; the table names TRBD1, a call not compared with the DNA. TRBV21-1 is listed as a pseudogene. CDR3 size: 17 residues. The CDR3 DNA follows: TGTGCCAGCAGCAAACCCAAAACAGGGAGCTATAATTCACCCCTCCACTTT. It specifies CASSKPKTGSYNSPLHF.

The chain has TRBV7-8 and TRBJ2-5; D may be TRBD1 or TRBD2 (5 bases each). The CDR3 spans 17 residues. Germline loops: CDR1 SGHVS, CDR2 FQNEAQ. Trimming cost V 1 base and J 2 bases, with 17 bases left between them. The CDR3 sequence: CASSLGKRDRPQETQYF. In nucleotides, the CDR3 is TGTGCCAGCAGCTTAGGTAAACGGGACCGGCCGCAAGAGACCCAGTACTTC.

This chain uses TRBV6-5 with TRBJ1-4; TRBD1 matches at 8 bases. Germline V gene lookup returns CDR1 MNHEY and CDR2 SVGAGI. V lost 5 bases, J lost 6 bases, and 5 bases stayed unmatched. This CDR3 has 14 residues. CDR3 nucleotides: TGTGCCAGCAGTGTCGCAGGGGGCGATGAAAAACTGTTTTTT. Translated: CASSVAGGDEKLFF.

This clone was found a few times. The chain has TRBV10-3 and TRBJ2-1; either TRBD1 or TRBD2 may supply D (6 bases each). The CDR3 sequence is 17 residues long. Germline V CDR1 and CDR2: ENHRY, SYGVKD. V shed 2 bases and J shed 5 bases, with 19 bases lying between them. The CDR3: CAISEPLGGTGHNEQFF. The CDR3 DNA reads TGTGCCATCAGTGAGCCCTTAGGGGGGACGGGCCACAATGAGCAGTTCTTC.

The chain uses TRBV7-8 and TRBJ1-3; 9 bases are a match to TRBD1. The germline gives CDR1 SGHVS, CDR2 FQNEAQ. V shed 5 bases, J shed 0 bases, and the junction held 2 bases outside the gene matches. The CDR3 runs 15 residues. As DNA, the CDR3 is TGTGCCAGCAGCCAGGGACAGGGCTCTGGAAACACCATATATTTT. This codes for CASSQGQGSGNTIYF. Supplemented by reference TRBV7-8 and TRBJ1-3, the full variable domain reads GAGVSQSPRYKVAKRGQDVALRCDPISGHVSLFWYQQALGQGPEFLTYFQNEAQLDKSGLPSDRFFAERPEGSVSTLKIQRTQQEDSAVYLCASSQGQGSGNTIYFGEGSWLTVV.

The rearrangement uses TRBV2 and TRBJ2-3, with TRBD2 matching 13 bases. The ends lost 4 bases at V and 5 bases at J; junction bases unmatched: 3. Germline V lookup: CDR1 SNHLY, CDR2 FYNNEI. The CDR3 is made up of 15 amino acids. The CDR3, as DNA: TGTGCCAGCAGTGCCCGGACTAGCGGGGGAGATACGCAGTATTTT. Protein sequence: CASSARTSGGDTQYF.

The gene calls are TRBV6-5 and TRBJ2-7, with 10 nucleotides matching TRBD2. The CDR3 covers 15 residues. Unmatched junction bases numbered 3, after V lost 0 bases and J lost 4 bases. CDR1 and CDR2 (germline): MNHEY, SVGAGI. The CDR3 region is CASSYSSSGRYEQYF. In DNA form, the CDR3 reads TGTGCCAGCAGTTACTCGTCTAGCGGGAGATACGAGCAGTACTTC.

This rearrangement joins TRBV4-2 to TRBJ2-7, with a possible D match to TRBD2 (6 bases). CDR3 size: 15 residues. Trimming pared 0 bases from V and 3 bases from J, leaving 12 bases between. In germline, CDR1 is LGHNA, CDR2 YNFKEQ. This chain's CDR3 is CASSQDVGRLYEQYF. The CDR3 DNA is TGTGCCAGCAGCCAAGACGTGGGGAGGCTCTACGAGCAGTACTTC.

The gene calls are TRBV2 and TRBJ1-2; no definite D call. This CDR3 is 13 amino acids long. V was trimmed by 2 bases and J by 8 bases, leaving 12 bases between them. Germline V lookup: CDR1 SNHLY, CDR2 FYNNEI. The CDR3 is CASSEFLEGGYTF. CDR3 bases: TGTGCCAGCAGTGAATTCCTGGAAGGGGGCTACACCTTC.

The V gene is TRBV4-3, the J gene TRBJ2-2; 15 bases align to TRBD2. CDR1 and CDR2 from the germline V gene are LGHNA and YSLEER. The V segment lost 0 bases and the J segment 8 bases; nucleotides outside the gene matches: 4. This CDR3 comprises 17 residues. DNA of the CDR3: TGCGCCAGCAGCCAAGAAGGACTAGCGGGAGGGCCGGGGGAGCTGTTTTTT. It specifies CASSQEGLAGGPGELFF.

This rearrangement joins TRBV5-1 to TRBJ2-5, with D tentatively TRBD1 or TRBD2 (7 bases each). CDR3 size: 14 residues. The germline CDR1 and CDR2 sequences are SGHRS and YFSETQ. Between the trimmed V and J ends, which lost 7 bases and 2 bases, there was a span of 15 bases. The CDR3 protein is CASQAGQLQETQYF. CDR3 in DNA: TGCGCCAGCCAAGCGGGACAGCTACAAGAGACCCAGTACTTC.

DNA of the CDR3: TGCGCCAGCAGCTTGGCGGGACAAAGTTACTACGAGCAGTACTTC. This codes for CASSLAGQSYYEQYF. This chain connects TRBV5-1 to TRBJ2-7, with a possible D match to TRBD1 (6 bases). The germline V gene has CDR1 SGHRS and CDR2 YFSETQ. The CDR3 extends over 15 amino acids. Between the trimmed V and J ends, which lost 0 bases and 3 bases, there was a span of 13 bases.

The chain carries TRBV4-2 and TRBJ2-1; D is perhaps TRBD2 (6 bases). The V gene lost 1 base and the J gene lost 4 bases, with 20 bases spanning the gap. The CDR3 contains 18 residues. Germline CDR1 LGHNA, CDR2 YNFKEQ. The CDR3 DNA reads as TGTGCCAGCAGCCAAGGGGGGTTTTTGGGCGGACTATACAATGAGCAGTTCTTC. Protein sequence: CASSQGGFLGGLYNEQFF.

V and J are TRBV6-4 and TRBJ2-5, with TRBD1 as a possible D gene (6 bases). The CDR3 sequence is 18 residues long. With 0 bases removed from V and 3 bases from J, the gap between germline ends came to 20 bases. CDR1 and CDR2 (germline): MRHNA, SNTAGT. Written as DNA, the CDR3 is TGTGCCAGCAGTGACTCGCCCATTGGACAGCCCCCGGAAGAGACCCAGTACTTC. Encoded protein: CASSDSPIGQPPEETQYF.

This clone was seen just once. The conserved phenylalanine or tryptophan normally closing the CDR3 is absent here, so this likely arose from a read error. This chain uses TRBV5-1 with TRBJ1-5, with a possible D match to TRBD1 (5 bases). This CDR3 is built from 18 residues. Germline V gives CDR1 SGHRS, CDR2 YFSETQ. CDR3 nucleotide sequence: TGTGCCAGCAGCTTGGCCAGGGTAGACAGCTTTAGGGGCCAGCCCCAGCATCTT. It encodes CASSLARVDSFRGQPQHL.

The rearrangement links TRBV6-1 to TRBJ1-5; D is ambiguous. V dropped 6 bases and J dropped 11 bases, with 17 bases sitting between them. CDR1 is MNHNS, CDR2 SASEGT, per germline. CDR3 size: 13 residues. The CDR3 region has the DNA TGTGCCAGCAGCCCCGGTTTTGAAGGGTCCCAGCATTTT. It codes for CASSPGFEGSQHF.

This clone is labeled as medium-sized. The rearrangement links TRBV10-1 to TRBJ1-1; D remains unclear. Germline V gene data show CDR1 as WNHNN and CDR2 as SYGVQD (reference sequence). There are 13 residues in the CDR3. Trimming took off 2 bases at V and 4 bases at J, with 8 bases between the two ends. CDR3 nucleotides: TGCGCCAGCAGTGAGACCGGGCTCACTGAAGCTTTCTTT. It translates to CASSETGLTEAFF.

This chain links TRBV2 with TRBJ1-6; D might be TRBD1 (5 bases). The germline gives CDR1 SNHLY, CDR2 FYNNEI. V shed 0 bases and J shed 9 bases, with 12 bases lying between them. The CDR3 has 15 residues. Written as DNA, the CDR3 is TGTGCCAGCAGTGAAGCTGTAGGGGAGGGTTCACCCCTCCACTTT. Translation gives CASSEAVGEGSPLHF.

V is TRBV9 and J is TRBJ2-3; D might be TRBD2 (6 bases). Trimming removed 2 bases at V and 10 bases at J, with 14 bases between. The CDR3 runs to 13 residues. Germline lookup yields CDR1 SGDLS and CDR2 YYNGEE. The CDR3 nucleotides are TGTGCCAGCAGCGTTGGGAGGACATTCCCGCAGTATTTT. This sequence encodes CASSVGRTFPQYF.

The V and J genes are TRBV11-2 and TRBJ2-5, with TRBD2 identical over 15 bases. Germline V gene data show CDR1 as SGHAT and CDR2 as FQNNGV. CDR3 length: 16 residues. V lost 4 bases to trimming and J lost 7 bases; unmatched junction nucleotides: 7. The CDR3: CASSSGLAGGSGTQYF. The CDR3 DNA follows: TGTGCCAGCAGCTCCGGACTAGCGGGAGGGTCGGGGACCCAGTACTTC.

The V call is TRBV6-1, the J call TRBJ2-7; no clear D. V was cut by 7 bases and J by 0 bases, with 4 bases left in between. The CDR3 is made up of 11 amino acids. Germline V gives CDR1 MNHNS, CDR2 SASEGT. The CDR3 DNA follows: TGTGCCAGCACCGACTCCTACGAGCAGTACTTC. This gives the protein CASTDSYEQYF.

The CDR3 protein is CASSLQGNNSPLHF. CDR3 DNA: TGCGCCAGCAGCTTACAGGGTAATAATTCACCCCTCCACTTT. The V gene is TRBV5-1, the J gene TRBJ1-6, with D perhaps matching TRBD1 (6 bases). Trimming cost V 2 bases and J 5 bases, with 8 bases left between them. Germline V gene data show CDR1 as SGHRS and CDR2 as YFSETQ. This CDR3 has 14 residues. Drawing the rest from reference TRBV5-1 and TRBJ1-6, the complete variable domain is KAGVTQTPRYLIKTRGQQVTLSCSPISGHRSVSWYQQTPGQGLQFLFEYFSETQRNKGNFPGRFSGRQFSNSRSEMNVSTLELGDSALYLCASSLQGNNSPLHFGNGTRLTVT.

CDR3 DNA sequence: TGTGCCAGCAGACTTGGACAGCACTACGAGCAGTACTTC. Its translation: CASRLGQHYEQYF. V is TRBV2 and J is TRBJ2-7; D is possibly TRBD1 (6 bases). This CDR3 region has 13 residues. Germline values: CDR1 SNHLY, CDR2 FYNNEI. V lost 6 bases and J lost 3, with 12 bases in between.

The V call is TRBV6-1, the J call TRBJ1-1; D is unclear. The CDR3 loop spans 12 amino acids. V lost 8 bases to trimming and J lost 2 bases, with 9 bases between them. CDR1 MNHNS and CDR2 SASEGT come from the germline V gene. The chain's CDR3 is CASDDLNTEAFF. Written as DNA, the CDR3 is TGTGCCAGCGATGATTTAAACACTGAAGCTTTCTTT.